A selection of T cell receptor beta chains follows, all from one sample in a study of PD-1 and CTLA-4 blockade in melanoma. Here immunoSEQ multiplex PCR was the method, and the copy in TCRdb shows in-frame clones only, minus some. Among fewer than 20,000 clones, around 70% were seen once, and the ten largest hold roughly 15%. The material sequenced was CD8+ T cells from peripheral blood, taken before anti-PD-1 treatment. The receptors were gathered from a human donor with melanoma. The CDR3 runs from the conserved cysteine through the conserved F or W. D genes are given only for firm matches. Some rows have no size entry. The others give once, few or many, or a class for an expanded clone.

.	.	TRBV2	TRBJ1-5	CASSESGVDGQPQHF	TGTGCCAGCAGTGAAAGTGGGGTTGACGGTCAGCCCCAGCATTTT
.	.	TRBV12-5	TRBJ2-5	CASGLGPGDLQETQYF	TGTGCTAGTGGTTTGGGGCCGGGGGATTTGCAAGAGACCCAGTACTTC
few	TRBD1	TRBV6-5	TRBJ2-7	CASSYSRQGGDEQYF	TGTGCCAGCAGTTACTCAAGACAGGGTGGAGACGAGCAGTACTTC
.	TRBD1	TRBV7-2	TRBJ2-5	CASSLLTGAETQYF	TGTGCCAGCAGCTTGCTCACAGGGGCAGAGACCCAGTACTTC
.	.	TRBV7-6	TRBJ2-1	CASSLEGRAYSSYNEQFF	TGTGCCAGCAGCTTGGAAGGACGGGCCTATAGCTCCTACAATGAGCAGTTCTTC
.	.	TRBV28	TRBJ2-3	CASSFSRRVLDDTQYF	TGTGCCAGCAGTTTCTCACGCCGGGTCTTGGACGATACGCAGTATTTT
.	.	TRBV4-2	TRBJ1-1	CASSQEDTGEAFF	TGTGCCAGCAGCCAAGAGGACACAGGGGAAGCTTTCTTT
.	TRBD2	TRBV2	TRBJ2-1	CASRTSGPNEQFF	TGTGCCAGCAGGACTAGCGGCCCCAATGAGCAGTTCTTC
.	.	TRBV20-1	TRBJ2-7	CSASTGLYEQYF	TGCAGTGCTAGTACCGGTCTCTACGAGCAGTACTTC
.	.	TRBV30	TRBJ2-1	CAWRNTGYNEQFF	TGTGCCTGGAGAAACACAGGCTACAATGAGCAGTTCTTC
.	.	TRBV14	TRBJ2-1	CASSQEVASWGNEQFF	TGTGCCAGCAGCCAAGAGGTCGCGAGTTGGGGGAATGAGCAGTTCTTC
.	TRBD1	TRBV11-3	TRBJ2-7	CASSWDSWDSYEQYF	TGTGCCAGCAGCTGGGACAGTTGGGACTCCTACGAGCAGTACTTC
.	.	TRBV7-9	TRBJ1-2	CASSLADLAGRAYGYTF	TGTGCCAGCAGTTTAGCCGACCTAGCTGGTAGGGCCTATGGCTACACCTTC
once	.	TRBV7-7	TRBJ2-5	CASSPSQEPQETQYF	TGTGCCAGCAGCCCCTCACAAGAGCCTCAAGAGACCCAGTACTTC
.	.	TRBV6-5	TRBJ1-1	CASSIGPEAFF	TGTGCCAGCAGCATAGGCCCTGAAGCTTTCTTT
.	.	TRBV4-1	TRBJ2-2	CASSPYEGSGAGELFF	TGCGCCAGCAGCCCCTACGAGGGATCGGGCGCCGGGGAGCTGTTTTTT
.	TRBD1	TRBV5-3	TRBJ1-4	CARSLLPRTGTLPNEKLFF	TGTGCCAGAAGCTTGCTTCCCAGGACAGGGACCCTGCCTAATGAAAAACTGTTTTTT
.	.	TRBV7-6	TRBJ2-1	CASSLEPGKRAQYNEQFF	TGTGCCAGCAGCTTAGAACCCGGGAAGCGGGCTCAGTACAATGAGCAGTTCTTC
medium-sized	.	TRBV7-9	TRBJ2-2	CASSQDAGELFF	TGTGCCAGCAGCCAAGACGCCGGGGAGCTGTTTTTT
.	.	TRBV11-2	TRBJ1-3	CASSRPLGISGNTIYF	TGTGCCAGCAGCCGCCCCCTCGGGATCTCTGGAAACACCATATATTTT
.	TRBD2	TRBV27	TRBJ2-2	CASSSTGTSGGTGELFF	TGTGCCAGCAGTTCCACCGGGACTAGCGGGGGGACCGGGGAGCTGTTTTTT
.	TRBD1	TRBV6-5	TRBJ1-1	CASIPGGRRTEAFF	TGTGCCAGCATCCCAGGGGGCCGGAGGACTGAAGCTTTCTTT
once	.	TRBV5-1	TRBJ2-7	CASSLRQGAGLAISYEQYF	TGCGCCAGCAGCTTGAGGCAGGGGGCCGGACTAGCGATTTCCTACGAGCAGTACTTC
.	.	TRBV27	TRBJ2-7	CASSLRQAYEQYF	TGTGCCAGCAGTCTCCGACAGGCCTACGAGCAGTACTTC
once	TRBD2	TRBV27	TRBJ2-2	CASSLGLAGATGELFF	TGTGCCAGCAGTCTCGGACTAGCGGGAGCCACCGGGGAGCTGTTTTTT
.	TRBD1	TRBV4-1	TRBJ2-1	CATGQAPYNEQFF	TGCGCCACGGGACAGGCCCCCTACAATGAGCAGTTCTTC
few	TRBD2	TRBV4-1	TRBJ2-7	CASSQTSGGSSYEQYF	TGCGCCAGCAGCCAAACTAGCGGGGGGAGCTCCTACGAGCAGTACTTC
.	TRBD2	TRBV24-1	TRBJ2-3	CATSGPRRGLAGSYRSDTQYF	TGTGCCACCAGTGGCCCTAGGCGGGGACTAGCGGGATCTTATCGTTCGGATACGCAGTATTTT
.	.	TRBV6-5	TRBJ1-6	CASPAGGARNSPLHF	TGTGCCAGTCCGGCGGGGGGGGCTAGGAATTCACCCCTCCACTTT
.	.	TRBV7-2	TRBJ2-5	CASSSAGGARETQYF	TGTGCCAGCAGCTCAGCGGGCGGGGCCCGGGAGACCCAGTACTTC
.	TRBD1	TRBV27	TRBJ2-1	CASSPWTGYNEQFF	TGTGCCAGCAGTCCTTGGACAGGATACAATGAGCAGTTCTTC
.	.	TRBV13	TRBJ2-1	CASSLGPWESYNEQFF	TGTGCCAGCAGCTTAGGTCCCTGGGAGTCCTACAATGAGCAGTTCTTC
.	.	TRBV19	TRBJ1-6	CATKWAGDYNSPLHF	TGTGCCACTAAGTGGGCGGGAGACTATAATTCACCCCTCCACTTT
.	TRBD2	TRBV24-1	TRBJ2-3	CATRTAAGGPTDTQYF	TGTGCCACCAGGACCGCTGCGGGAGGGCCCACAGATACGCAGTATTTT
.	.	TRBV14	TRBJ2-1	CASSRRTRGAYNEQFF	TGTGCCAGCAGCCGAAGGACCAGGGGGGCCTACAATGAGCAGTTCTTC
.	.	TRBV25-1	TRBJ2-6	CASSDRFGSSGANVLTF	TGTGCCAGCAGTGACAGGTTCGGCAGCTCTGGGGCCAACGTCCTGACTTTC
.	TRBD1	TRBV29-1	TRBJ1-2	CSGRTGGADGYTF	TGCAGCGGTCGGACAGGGGGCGCGGATGGCTACACCTTC
.	.	TRBV28	TRBJ2-7	CASSLGVASYEQYF	TGTGCCAGCAGTTTAGGGGTGGCCTCCTACGAGCAGTACTTC
hyperexpanded	.	TRBV13	TRBJ1-3	CASSLRIRSGNTIYF	TGTGCCAGCAGCCTCCGGATTCGCTCTGGAAACACCATATATTTT
.	.	TRBV4-1	TRBJ2-3	CASSQEGVATDTQYF	TGCGCCAGCAGCCAAGAGGGGGTAGCCACAGATACGCAGTATTTT
.	TRBD1	TRBV11-2	TRBJ1-2	CASREGQGDFYSYTF	TGTGCCAGCAGGGAAGGACAGGGCGATTTCTACAGCTACACCTTC
.	TRBD1	TRBV28	TRBJ2-7	CASAPGTESYEQYF	TGTGCCAGCGCGCCTGGGACAGAGTCCTACGAGCAGTACTTC
once	TRBD2	TRBV11-3	TRBJ2-3	CASSSWTSGRSTDTQYF	TGTGCCAGCAGCTCCTGGACTAGCGGGAGGTCCACAGATACGCAGTATTTT
.	TRBD1	TRBV4-2	TRBJ1-4	CASSPTGVAEKLFF	TGTGCCAGCAGCCCTACAGGGGTGGCTGAAAAACTGTTTTTT
.	.	TRBV25-1	TRBJ2-6	CASTHTGRLSGANVLTF	TGTGCCAGCACCCATACGGGACGCCTCTCTGGGGCCAACGTCCTGACTTTC
.	.	TRBV27	TRBJ1-1	CASSSHQGFTEAFF	TGTGCCAGCAGTTCACACCAGGGGTTCACTGAAGCTTTCTTT
.	.	TRBV27	TRBJ1-5	CASSLSGADVYSNQPQHF	TGTGCCAGCAGTTTATCGGGGGCCGACGTTTATAGCAATCAGCCCCAGCATTTT
.	.	TRBV27	TRBJ1-5	CASSRSVSNQPQHF	TGTGCCAGCAGTCGTTCGGTTAGCAATCAGCCCCAGCATTTT
few	.	TRBV10-1	TRBJ2-1	CASSEVGLLTNEQFF	TGCGCCAGCAGTGAGGTCGGACTCCTAACCAATGAGCAGTTCTTC
.	.	TRBV7-6	TRBJ2-2	CASSLSPGNTGELFF	TGTGCCAGCAGCTTATCACCGGGGAACACCGGGGAGCTGTTTTTT
.	.	TRBV7-9	TRBJ1-1	CASSPPRLDTEAFF	TGTGCCAGCAGCCCGCCCAGGCTTGACACTGAAGCTTTCTTT
.	.	TRBV6-5	TRBJ2-7	CASSYTDRYEQYF	TGTGCCAGCAGTTACACCGACAGGTACGAGCAGTACTTC
once	.	TRBV10-3	TRBJ2-1	CAISEWDGLENEQFF	TGTGCCATCAGTGAGTGGGATGGGCTGGAGAATGAGCAGTTCTTC
.	TRBD2	TRBV13	TRBJ2-7	CASSFQRETPYEQYF	TGTGCCAGCAGCTTTCAGCGGGAGACCCCCTACGAGCAGTACTTC
once	.	TRBV5-6	TRBJ2-7	CASSLESIYEQYF	TGTGCCAGCAGCTTGGAATCCATCTACGAGCAGTACTTC